The 27 T cell receptor beta chains below come from one sample, sequenced in a study of vaccination effects on CD4 cells after COVID-19. With the ViraFEST assay, the study expanded antigen-specific CD4+ T cells using viral peptide pools, then sequenced them. Investigators separated out CD4+ T cells once less than 11 days of culture had passed. Each vaccine recipient was nucleocapsid antibody negative and had no prior SARS-CoV-2 infection. These receptors have no identified antigens. Libraries were prepared by immunoSEQ multiplex PCR; TCRdb keeps only in-frame clonotypes and omits some of them. The repertoire includes more than 35,000 clones, about three fifths of them detected once, and just under 15% sits in the top ten. This material consisted of CD4+ T cells from PBMCs cultured with HCoV-OC43 spike peptides, taken before COVID-19 vaccination. Subset given: HCoV-OC43 spike overlapping peptide pool stimulation. These receptors all come from a human donor who received a COVID-19 vaccine.

This clone was seen only once. This chain links TRBV9 with TRBJ2-2; 10 bases match TRBD2. After removal of 0 bases from V and 4 bases from J, the junction contained 0 bases not matched to a gene. Germline V lookup: CDR1 SGDLS, CDR2 YYNGEE. This CDR3 is 15 amino acids long. Here the CDR3 reads CASSVVAGGTGELFF. DNA for the CDR3: TGTGCCAGCAGCGTAGTAGCGGGGGGCACCGGGGAGCTGTTTTTT.

The gene calls are TRBV30 and TRBJ2-5, with D perhaps being TRBD1 or TRBD2 (6 bases each). The CDR3 consists of 13 residues. V was shortened by 5 bases and J by 4 bases, with 14 bases between the two germline ends. CDR1 GTSNPN and CDR2 SVGIG come from the germline V gene (reference sequence). The CDR3 sequence is CAWDLGGRETQYF. CDR3 DNA: TGTGCCTGGGACTTGGGGGGCCGAGAGACCCAGTACTTC.

The chain couples TRBV6-5 to TRBJ2-2; 9 bases line up with TRBD1. Germline V gene sequence: CDR1 MNHEY, CDR2 SVGAGI. V gave up 7 bases and J gave up 7 bases; unmatched junction bases: 10. The CDR3 spans 15 residues. Written as DNA, the CDR3 is TGTGCCAGCAACTTACAGGGGGCGGGAAGCGGGGAGCTGTTTTTT. Amino acid sequence: CASNLQGAGSGELFF.

V is TRBV11-2 and J is TRBJ1-4, with a possible D match to TRBD1 (5 bases). CDR3 size: 14 residues. Germline V gives CDR1 SGHAT, CDR2 FQNNGV. Trimming removed 0 bases from V and 8 bases from J, with 10 bases in between. CDR3 nucleotide sequence: TGTGCCAGCAGCTTAGATTGGGGCATCGAAAAACTGTTTTTT. This encodes CASSLDWGIEKLFF.

The chain is built from TRBV10-3 and TRBJ1-3; D remains ambiguous. The germline V and J ends were trimmed by 10 bases and 2 bases, with 9 bases remaining between them. The CDR3 length is 12 residues. From germline, CDR1 is ENHRY and CDR2 SYGVKD. The CDR3 coding sequence is TGTGCCACCTCGGGTACTGGAAACACCATATATTTT. Translation: CATSGTGNTIYF.

J is TRBJ1-5 and V is TRBV24-1, with TRBD1 identical over 11 bases. V lost 2 bases, J lost 2 bases, and 13 bases stayed unmatched. The CDR3 length is 20 residues. Germline values: CDR1 KGHDR, CDR2 SFDVKD. The CDR3 loop is CATSDSSGTGGINGNQPQHF. CDR3 coding DNA: TGTGCCACCAGTGATTCCTCCGGGACAGGGGGAATTAATGGCAATCAGCCCCAGCATTTT.

CDR3 in amino acids: CASSLVGRGAPGMDTQYF. The CDR3 DNA reads as TGTGCCAGCAGCTTAGTCGGTCGCGGGGCCCCCGGGATGGATACGCAGTATTTT. J is TRBJ2-3 and V is TRBV11-3, with TRBD2 as a possible D gene (6 bases). The CDR3 totals 18 residues. Germline V gives CDR1 SGHNT, CDR2 YENEEA. The V end was cut by 1 base, the J end by 6 bases, with 23 bases between.

This chain links TRBV5-1 with TRBJ2-3; TRBD1 might be the D (6 bases). The CDR3 has 15 residues. Trimming took 1 base from V and 2 from J, leaving 11 bases between them. The germline V gene encodes CDR1 SGHRS and CDR2 YFSETQ. As DNA, the CDR3 is TGCGCCAGCAGCTTGCAAGGGGGTGACACAGATACGCAGTATTTT. Its translation is CASSLQGGDTDTQYF.

The gene calls are TRBV29-1 and TRBJ2-5; D is unclear. V was cut by 1 base and J by 1 base, with 4 bases left in between. The germline V gene has CDR1 SQVTM and CDR2 ANQGSEA. CDR3 length: 12 residues. CDR3 nucleotides: TGCAGCGTTGAAGCAAGCCAAGAGACCCAGTACTTC. Translation gives CSVEASQETQYF.

The sample holds a few counts of this clone. The chain combines TRBV12-5 with TRBJ1-3, with a possible D match to TRBD1 (6 bases). In germline, CDR1 is LGHNT, CDR2 FRNRAP. With 5 bases removed from V and 2 bases from J, the gap between germline ends came to 10 bases. This CDR3 has 14 amino acids. As DNA, the CDR3 is TGTGCTAGTGGTACCAGGACAGCTGGAAACACCATATATTTT. Protein: CASGTRTAGNTIYF.

V gene TRBV5-4 combines with J gene TRBJ2-7, with a possible D match to TRBD1 (5 bases). The CDR3 totals 13 residues. V was pared by 3 bases and J by 6 bases, with 13 bases between. Germline-derived CDR1 and CDR2 are SGHNT and YYREEE (reference sequence). The CDR3, as DNA: TGTGCCAGCAGCTCCCAGGGTGGGATCGAGCAGTACTTC. Translating gives CASSSQGGIEQYF.

The V call is TRBV11-3, the J call TRBJ2-5; 8 nucleotides align to TRBD1. CDR1 is SGHNT and CDR2 is YENEEA in the germline V gene. V dropped 5 bases and J dropped 4; count of bases not matched to a gene: 3. The length of the CDR3 is 13 residues. CDR3 DNA: TGTGCCAGCAGCCGCGGACAGGGAGAGACCCAGTACTTC. It yields the protein CASSRGQGETQYF.

V and J are TRBV2 and TRBJ2-5, with TRBD2 as a possible D gene (6 bases). Trimming left V 5 bases short and J 4 bases short, with 20 bases between. The length of the CDR3 is 16 residues. Germline V gene lookup returns CDR1 SNHLY and CDR2 FYNNEI. The CDR3 region is CASSNPPGGFGETQYF. As DNA, the CDR3 is TGTGCCAGCAGTAACCCCCCTGGGGGGTTTGGAGAGACCCAGTACTTC.

This chain links TRBV19 with TRBJ2-1; 7 nucleotides align to TRBD1. V was clipped by 5 bases and J by 0 bases; unmatched bases: 4. Per the germline V gene, CDR1 is LNHDA and CDR2 is SQIVND (reference sequence). CDR3 length: 15 amino acids. DNA for the CDR3: TGTGCCAGTAGTCAAACAGGGGACTCCTACAATGAGCAGTTCTTC. It is translated as CASSQTGDSYNEQFF.

This chain links TRBV3-1 (or the pseudogene TRBV3-2) with TRBJ2-1; the match to TRBD2 covers 10 bases. CDR1 and CDR2 (germline): LGHDT, YNNKEL (reference sequence). J was trimmed by 7 bases and V by 5 bases; bases with no gene match: 8. The CDR3 contains 15 residues. The CDR3 reads CASSYERGGLNEQFF. CDR3 coding DNA: TGTGCCAGCAGCTACGAGCGGGGGGGCTTGAATGAGCAGTTCTTC.

V gene TRBV3-1 (or the pseudogene TRBV3-2) combines with J gene TRBJ2-2, with D perhaps given as TRBD1 or TRBD2 (5 bases each). CDR1 is LGHDT and CDR2 is YNNKEL in the germline V gene (reference sequence). V lost 3 bases and J lost 2, with 13 bases in between. The CDR3 spans 16 residues. The CDR3 protein is CASSHQTGPNTGELFF. CDR3 DNA sequence: TGTGCCAGCAGCCACCAAACGGGACCAAACACCGGGGAGCTGTTTTTT.

V usage is TRBV5-6 and J usage is TRBJ2-7, with D maybe TRBD1 (6 bases). The CDR3 runs 15 residues. The V gene lost 3 bases and the J gene lost 3 bases, with 16 bases spanning the gap. The germline V gene has CDR1 SGHDT and CDR2 YYEEEE. The DNA of the CDR3 is TGTGCCAGCAGCTCAATCACAGGGACCCTCTACGAGCAGTACTTC. Residues: CASSSITGTLYEQYF.

This rearrangement joins TRBV9 to TRBJ1-1, with unresolved D. Trimming stripped 0 bases from V and 3 bases from J, with 3 bases between. The length of the CDR3 is 12 residues. Germline V gives CDR1 SGDLS, CDR2 YYNGEE. The CDR3 loop is CASSVDHTEAFF. The CDR3 region has the DNA TGTGCCAGCAGCGTAGATCACACTGAAGCTTTCTTT.

The rearrangement joins TRBV18 to TRBJ1-6; TRBD1 might be the D (6 bases). Germline V gene lookup returns CDR1 KGHSH and CDR2 LQKENI. Trimming pared 0 bases from V and 7 bases from J, leaving 13 bases between. This CDR3 is built from 16 residues. The CDR3 region is CASSPPSGRGNSPLHF. In DNA form, the CDR3 reads TGTGCCAGCTCACCACCATCAGGCAGGGGAAATTCACCCCTCCACTTT.

This clone was seen only once. The chain recombines TRBV9 with TRBJ1-4; 11 bases map to TRBD1. The CDR3 spans 18 residues. Looked up from germline, CDR1 is SGDLS and CDR2 is YYNGEE. The J segment lost 7 bases and the V segment lost 0 bases, leaving 11 bases of the junction unmatched. For the CDR3, the DNA is TGTGCCAGCAGCGTAGCGGGGGGACAGGGGGTATTGAGTGAAAAACTGTTTTTT. It yields the protein CASSVAGGQGVLSEKLFF.

V usage is TRBV18 and J usage is TRBJ1-3; D not certain. Looked up from germline, CDR1 is KGHSH and CDR2 is LQKENI. The V gene lost 2 bases and the J gene lost 2 bases, with 13 bases spanning the gap. The CDR3 is 16 amino acids. The CDR3 coding sequence is TGTGCCAGCTCACCAATAGACACGGCGGCTGGAAACACCATATATTTT. Translated, it gives CASSPIDTAAGNTIYF.

The gene calls are TRBV3-1 (or the pseudogene TRBV3-2) and TRBJ2-1; a possible D gene is TRBD2 (5 bases). The germline CDR1 and CDR2 sequences are LGHDT and YNNKEL (reference sequence). Deletions cut 4 bases from V and 9 bases from J, with 10 bases between. The CDR3 is 12 amino acids. The chain's CDR3 is CASSRLSGEQFF. The CDR3 nucleotides read TGTGCCAGCAGCCGGCTGAGCGGTGAGCAGTTCTTC.

V is TRBV5-1 and J is TRBJ2-1, with 9 positions matching TRBD2. The CDR3 has 16 amino acids. The V and J ends lost 4 bases and 0 bases, in that order; junction bases with no gene match: 5. Looked up from germline, CDR1 is SGHRS and CDR2 is YFSETQ. CDR3: CASSDLAGSSYNEQFF. In DNA form, the CDR3 reads TGCGCCAGCAGCGATCTAGCGGGAAGCTCCTACAATGAGCAGTTCTTC.

In this sample, this clone turned up a few times. The V and J genes are TRBV6-5 and TRBJ1-3, with D hard to call. Trimming left V 2 bases short and J 0 bases short, with 8 bases between. CDR1 and CDR2 from the germline V gene are MNHEY and SVGAGI. CDR3 size: 15 residues. In DNA form, the CDR3 reads TGTGCCAGCAGTTACGCCGGCACCTCTGGAAACACCATATATTTT. Encoded protein: CASSYAGTSGNTIYF.

The chain carries TRBV27 and TRBJ1-1; the D gene is possibly TRBD1 (5 bases). The length of the CDR3 is 12 residues. Germline CDR1 and CDR2: MNHEY and SMNVEV (reference sequence). V lost 7 bases to trimming and J lost 6 bases, with 12 bases between them. The CDR3, as DNA: TGTGCCAGCAAGGGGATAGGCGCTGAAGCTTTCTTT. This gives the protein CASKGIGAEAFF.

The V call is TRBV6-5, the J call TRBJ1-6; D gene ambiguous. Germline V gene lookup returns CDR1 MNHEY and CDR2 SVGAGI. The CDR3 loop spans 15 amino acids. Trimming took off 6 bases at V and 3 bases at J, with 12 bases between the two ends. The CDR3 bases are TGTGCCAGCAGACGCGACTCCCTCTATAATTCACCCCTCCACTTT. As protein: CASRRDSLYNSPLHF.

The rearrangement links TRBV6-5 to TRBJ1-2, with D possibly matching TRBD1 (5 bases). The germline V gene encodes CDR1 MNHEY and CDR2 SVGAGI. This CDR3 region has 13 residues. Trimming took 10 bases from V and 7 from J, leaving 19 bases between them. Here the CDR3 reads CATSGGYWSGYTF. CDR3 DNA sequence: TGTGCCACCTCGGGGGGGTATTGGTCTGGCTACACCTTC.